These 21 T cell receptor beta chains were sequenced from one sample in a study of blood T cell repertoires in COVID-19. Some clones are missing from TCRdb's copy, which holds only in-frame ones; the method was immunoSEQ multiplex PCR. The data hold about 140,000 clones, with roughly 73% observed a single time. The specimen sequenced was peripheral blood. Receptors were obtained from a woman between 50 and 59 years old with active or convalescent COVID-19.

The CDR3 region is CASSSRTSGGTGELFF. The CDR3 DNA reads as TGTGCCAGCAGCTCCCGGACTAGCGGGGGGACCGGGGAGCTGTTTTTT. The V gene is TRBV7-6, the J gene TRBJ2-2; 14 nucleotides line up with TRBD2. J lost 5 bases, V lost 4 bases, and 3 bases had no gene match. The CDR3 runs 16 residues. From germline, CDR1 is SGHVS and CDR2 FNYEAQ.

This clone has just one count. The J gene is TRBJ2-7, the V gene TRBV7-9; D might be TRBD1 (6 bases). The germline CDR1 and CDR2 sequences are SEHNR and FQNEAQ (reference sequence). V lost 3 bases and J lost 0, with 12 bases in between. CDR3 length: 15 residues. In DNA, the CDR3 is TGTGCCAGCAGCTTGGGTCCGGGACACTCCTACGAGCAGTACTTC. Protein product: CASSLGPGHSYEQYF. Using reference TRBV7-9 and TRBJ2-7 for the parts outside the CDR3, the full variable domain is DTGVSQNPRHKITKRGQNVTFRCDPISEHNRLYWYRQTLGQGPEFLTYFQNEAQLEKSRLLSDRFSAERPKGSFSTLEIQRTEQGDSAMYLCASSLGPGHSYEQYFGPGTRLTVT.

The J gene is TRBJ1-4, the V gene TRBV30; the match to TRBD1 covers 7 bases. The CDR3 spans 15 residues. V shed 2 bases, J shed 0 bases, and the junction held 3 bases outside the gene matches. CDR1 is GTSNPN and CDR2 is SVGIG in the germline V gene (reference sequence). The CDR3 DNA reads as TGTGCCTGGAGTTTTGACAGGGCAACTAATGAAAAACTGTTTTTT. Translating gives CAWSFDRATNEKLFF. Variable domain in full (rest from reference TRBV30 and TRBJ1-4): SQTIHQWPATLVQPVGSPLSLECTVEGTSNPNLYWYRQAAGRGLQLLFYSVGIGQISSEVPQNLSASRPQDRQFILSSKKLLLSDSGFYLCAWSFDRATNEKLFFGSGTQLSVL.

This chain's CDR3 is CASSLRQAHNTEAFF. The CDR3 coding sequence is TGTGCCAGCAGCCTGAGACAGGCTCACAACACTGAAGCTTTCTTT. The chain carries TRBV7-9 and TRBJ1-1; D may be TRBD1 (6 bases). Per germline, CDR1 SEHNR and CDR2 FQNEAQ (reference sequence). This CDR3 is 15 amino acids long. V dropped 5 bases and J dropped 2 bases, with 15 bases sitting between them.

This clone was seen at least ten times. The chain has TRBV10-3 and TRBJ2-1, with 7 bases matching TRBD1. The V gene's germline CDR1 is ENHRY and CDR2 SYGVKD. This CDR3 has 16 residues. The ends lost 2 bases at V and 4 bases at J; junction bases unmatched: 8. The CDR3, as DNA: TGTGCCATCAGTGAGCGGGACAGTCATCTATACAATGAGCAGTTCTTC. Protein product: CAISERDSHLYNEQFF.

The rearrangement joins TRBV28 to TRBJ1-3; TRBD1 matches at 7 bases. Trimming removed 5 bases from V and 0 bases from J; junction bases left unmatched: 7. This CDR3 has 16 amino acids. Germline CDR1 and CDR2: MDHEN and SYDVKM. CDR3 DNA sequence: TGTGCCAGCAGTCCTTCAGGGGGGCGCTCTGGAAACACCATATATTTT. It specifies CASSPSGGRSGNTIYF.

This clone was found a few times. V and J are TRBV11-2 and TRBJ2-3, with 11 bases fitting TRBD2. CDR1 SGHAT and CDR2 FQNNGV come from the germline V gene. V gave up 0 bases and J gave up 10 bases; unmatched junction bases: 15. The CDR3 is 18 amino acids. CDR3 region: CASSLDFGLAGRYGSQYF. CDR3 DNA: TGTGCCAGCAGCTTAGATTTCGGACTAGCGGGCCGTTACGGCTCGCAGTATTTT.

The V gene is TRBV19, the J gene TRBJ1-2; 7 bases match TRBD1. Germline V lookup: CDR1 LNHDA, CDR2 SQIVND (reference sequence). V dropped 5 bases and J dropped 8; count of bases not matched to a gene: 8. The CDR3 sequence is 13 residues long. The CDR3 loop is CASSFRQGRGYTF. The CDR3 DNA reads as TGTGCCAGTAGTTTTCGACAGGGTCGCGGCTACACCTTC.

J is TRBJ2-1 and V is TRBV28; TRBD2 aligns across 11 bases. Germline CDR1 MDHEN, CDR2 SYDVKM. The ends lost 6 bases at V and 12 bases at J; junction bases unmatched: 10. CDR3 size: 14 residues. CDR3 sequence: CASRPALAGGMQFF. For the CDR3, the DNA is TGTGCCAGCAGACCGGCGCTAGCGGGAGGTATGCAGTTCTTC.

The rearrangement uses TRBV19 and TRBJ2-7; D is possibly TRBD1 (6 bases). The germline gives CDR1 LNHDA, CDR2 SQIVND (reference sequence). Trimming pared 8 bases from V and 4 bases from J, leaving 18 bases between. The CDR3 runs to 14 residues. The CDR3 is CASSPKPDRYEQYF. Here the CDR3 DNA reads TGTGCCAGTTCGCCTAAACCCGACAGGTACGAGCAGTACTTC.

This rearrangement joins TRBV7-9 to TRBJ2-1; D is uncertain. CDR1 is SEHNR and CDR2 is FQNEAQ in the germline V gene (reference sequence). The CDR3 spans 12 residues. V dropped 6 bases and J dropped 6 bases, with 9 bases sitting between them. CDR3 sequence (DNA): TGTGCCAGCAGGACACTTGTCAATGAGCAGTTCTTC. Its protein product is CASRTLVNEQFF.

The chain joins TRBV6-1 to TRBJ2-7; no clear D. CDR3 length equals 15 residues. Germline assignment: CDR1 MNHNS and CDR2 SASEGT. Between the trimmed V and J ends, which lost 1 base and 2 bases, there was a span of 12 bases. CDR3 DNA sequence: TGTGCCAGCAGTGAAGAGTTTGGCGGTCCCTACGAGCAGTACTTC. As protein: CASSEEFGGPYEQYF.

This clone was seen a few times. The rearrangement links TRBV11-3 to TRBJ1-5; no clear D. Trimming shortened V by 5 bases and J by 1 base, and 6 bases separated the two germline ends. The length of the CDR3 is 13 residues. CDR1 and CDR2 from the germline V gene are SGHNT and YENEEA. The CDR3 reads CASSHRSNQPQHF. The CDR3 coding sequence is TGTGCCAGCAGCCACAGAAGCAATCAGCCCCAGCATTTT.

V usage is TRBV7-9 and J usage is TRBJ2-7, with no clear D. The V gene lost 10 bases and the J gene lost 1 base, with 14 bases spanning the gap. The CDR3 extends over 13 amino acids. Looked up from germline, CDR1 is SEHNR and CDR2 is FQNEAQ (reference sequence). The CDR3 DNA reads TGTGCCATTCTCGACGGAGATTCCTACGAGCAGTACTTC. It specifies CAILDGDSYEQYF.

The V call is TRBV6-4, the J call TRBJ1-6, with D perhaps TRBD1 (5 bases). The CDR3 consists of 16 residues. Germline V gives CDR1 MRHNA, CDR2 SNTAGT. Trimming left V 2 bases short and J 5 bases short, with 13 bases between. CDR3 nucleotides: TGTGCCAGCAGTGACCCCGTGGGGCGTCATAATTCACCCCTCCACTTT. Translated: CASSDPVGRHNSPLHF.

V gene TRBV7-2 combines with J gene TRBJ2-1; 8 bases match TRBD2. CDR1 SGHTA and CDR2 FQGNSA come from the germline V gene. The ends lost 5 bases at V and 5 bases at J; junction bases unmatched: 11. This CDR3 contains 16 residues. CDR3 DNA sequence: TGTGCCAGCAGCCCTCTTCAGACTAGCGAGAACAATGAGCAGTTCTTC. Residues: CASSPLQTSENNEQFF.

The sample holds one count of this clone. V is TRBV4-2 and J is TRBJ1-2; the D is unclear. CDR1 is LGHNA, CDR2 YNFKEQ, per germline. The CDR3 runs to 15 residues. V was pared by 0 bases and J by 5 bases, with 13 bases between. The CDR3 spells CASSQDSFGGYGYTF. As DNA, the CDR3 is TGTGCCAGCAGCCAAGATAGTTTCGGAGGGTATGGCTACACCTTC.

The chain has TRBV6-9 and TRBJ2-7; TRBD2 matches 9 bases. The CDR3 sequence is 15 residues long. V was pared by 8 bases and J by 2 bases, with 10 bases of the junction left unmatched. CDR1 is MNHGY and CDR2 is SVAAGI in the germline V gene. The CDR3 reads CASPPPLAGTYEQYF. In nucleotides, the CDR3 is TGTGCCAGCCCACCCCCGCTAGCGGGAACCTACGAGCAGTACTTC.

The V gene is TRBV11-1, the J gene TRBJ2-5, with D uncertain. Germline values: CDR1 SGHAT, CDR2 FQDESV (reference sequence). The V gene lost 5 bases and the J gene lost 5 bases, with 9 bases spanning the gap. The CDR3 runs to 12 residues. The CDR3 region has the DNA TGTGCCAGCAGCAACCTGAGGGAGACCCAGTACTTC. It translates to CASSNLRETQYF. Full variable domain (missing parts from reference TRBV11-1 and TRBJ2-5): EAEVAQSPRYKITEKSQAVAFWCDPISGHATLYWYRQILGQGPELLVQFQDESVVDDSQLPKDRFSAERLKGVDSTLKIQPAELGDSAMYLCASSNLRETQYFGPGTRLLVL.

CDR3 sequence (DNA): TGTGCCAGCAGTGCTATGCCTAGCGGGAGGGCCGTTCGGAATGAGCAGTTCTTC. It is translated as CASSAMPSGRAVRNEQFF. The chain uses TRBV6-4 and TRBJ2-1; 12 positions agree with TRBD2. Germline loops: CDR1 MRHNA, CDR2 SNTAGT. V dropped 4 bases and J dropped 7; count of bases not matched to a gene: 14. The CDR3 runs 18 residues.

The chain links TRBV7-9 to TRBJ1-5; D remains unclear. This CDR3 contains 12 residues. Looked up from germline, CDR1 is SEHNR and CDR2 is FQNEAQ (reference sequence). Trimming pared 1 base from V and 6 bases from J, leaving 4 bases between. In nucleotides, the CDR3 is TGTGCCAGCAGCTTAGACGGTCAGCCCCAGCATTTT. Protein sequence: CASSLDGQPQHF.